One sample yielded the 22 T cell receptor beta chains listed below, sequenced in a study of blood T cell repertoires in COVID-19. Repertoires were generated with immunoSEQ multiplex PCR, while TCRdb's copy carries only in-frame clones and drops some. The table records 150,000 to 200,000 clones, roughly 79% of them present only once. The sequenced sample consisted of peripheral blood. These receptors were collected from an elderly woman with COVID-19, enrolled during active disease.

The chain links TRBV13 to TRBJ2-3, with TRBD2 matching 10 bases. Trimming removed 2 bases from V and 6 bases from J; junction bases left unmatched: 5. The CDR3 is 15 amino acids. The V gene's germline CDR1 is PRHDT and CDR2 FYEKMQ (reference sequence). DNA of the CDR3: TGTGCCAGCAGCTTAAGAGCGGGGGGGCCGGATACGCAGTATTTT. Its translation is CASSLRAGGPDTQYF.

The CDR3 coding sequence is TGTGCCAGCAGCTTGGTCGGACAGGGGCCCTATGGCTACACCTTC. Its translation: CASSLVGQGPYGYTF. The rearrangement joins TRBV5-5 to TRBJ1-2, with 9 bases aligning to TRBD1. This CDR3 is 15 amino acids long. Germline CDR1 is SGHKS and CDR2 is YYEKEE (reference sequence). J was trimmed by 4 bases and V by 0 bases; bases with no gene match: 4.

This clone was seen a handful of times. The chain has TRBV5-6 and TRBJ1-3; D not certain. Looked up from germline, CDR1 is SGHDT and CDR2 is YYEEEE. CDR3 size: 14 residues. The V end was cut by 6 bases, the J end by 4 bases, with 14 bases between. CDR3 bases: TGTGCCAGCACCCGGCGGGGTTCGGGAAACACCATATATTTT. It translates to CASTRRGSGNTIYF.

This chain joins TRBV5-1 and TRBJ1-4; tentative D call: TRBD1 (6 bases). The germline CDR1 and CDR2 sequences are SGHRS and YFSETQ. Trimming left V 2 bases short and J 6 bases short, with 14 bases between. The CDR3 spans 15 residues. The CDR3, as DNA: TGCGCCAGCAGCTTAGAGGCCAGGGGCCATGAAAAACTGTTTTTT. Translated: CASSLEARGHEKLFF. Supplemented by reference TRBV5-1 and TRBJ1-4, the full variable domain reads KAGVTQTPRYLIKTRGQQVTLSCSPISGHRSVSWYQQTPGQGLQFLFEYFSETQRNKGNFPGRFSGRQFSNSRSEMNVSTLELGDSALYLCASSLEARGHEKLFFGSGTQLSVL.

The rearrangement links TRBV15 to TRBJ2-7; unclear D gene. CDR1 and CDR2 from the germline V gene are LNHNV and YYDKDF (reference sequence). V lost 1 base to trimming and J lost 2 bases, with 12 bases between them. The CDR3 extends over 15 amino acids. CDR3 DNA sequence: TGTGCCACCAGCAGAGTGGGCAGATCAACCTACGAGCAGTACTTC. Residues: CATSRVGRSTYEQYF.

This CDR3 reads CSVAPGQGGFEAFF. The CDR3 DNA follows: TGCAGCGTAGCCCCGGGACAGGGAGGATTTGAAGCTTTCTTT. The genes are TRBV29-1 and TRBJ1-1, with TRBD1 matching 9 bases. CDR1 SQVTM and CDR2 ANQGSEA come from the germline V gene. J was trimmed by 7 bases and V by 6 bases; bases with no gene match: 12. The CDR3 runs to 14 residues.

CDR3 sequence (DNA): TGTGCCAGCAGCTTATACAGGGGAAACACCGGGGAGCTGTTTTTT. Encoded protein: CASSLYRGNTGELFF. The rearrangement links TRBV7-9 to TRBJ2-2, with 7 positions matching TRBD1. The V gene's germline CDR1 is SEHNR and CDR2 FQNEAQ (reference sequence). This CDR3 contains 15 residues. Germline trimming cut 2 bases from V and 2 bases from J; bases unmatched to any gene: 2.

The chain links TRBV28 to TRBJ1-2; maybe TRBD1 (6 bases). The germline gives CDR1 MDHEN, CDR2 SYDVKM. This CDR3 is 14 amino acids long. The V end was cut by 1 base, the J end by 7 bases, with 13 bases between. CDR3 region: CASSLYLGGTGYTF. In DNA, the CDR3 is TGTGCCAGCAGTTTATATTTAGGGGGAACTGGCTACACCTTC.

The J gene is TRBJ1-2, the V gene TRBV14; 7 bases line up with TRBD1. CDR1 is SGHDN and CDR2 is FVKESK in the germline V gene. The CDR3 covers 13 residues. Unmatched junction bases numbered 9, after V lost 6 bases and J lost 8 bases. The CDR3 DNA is TGTGCCAGCAGGTTCACAGGGGAAGGGGGCTACACCTTC. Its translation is CASRFTGEGGYTF.

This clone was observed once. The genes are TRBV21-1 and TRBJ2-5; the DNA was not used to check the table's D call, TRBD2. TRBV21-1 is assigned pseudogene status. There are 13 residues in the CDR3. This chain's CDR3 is CASCPEKQETQYF. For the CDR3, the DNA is TGTGCCAGCTGCCCCGAGAAACAAGAGACCCAGTACTTC.

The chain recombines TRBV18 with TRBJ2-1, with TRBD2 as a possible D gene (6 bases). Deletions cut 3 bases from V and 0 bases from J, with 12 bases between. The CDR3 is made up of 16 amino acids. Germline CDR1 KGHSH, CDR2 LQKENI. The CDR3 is CASSPRDGSSYNEQFF. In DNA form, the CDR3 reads TGTGCCAGCTCACCGCGGGACGGAAGCTCCTACAATGAGCAGTTCTTC. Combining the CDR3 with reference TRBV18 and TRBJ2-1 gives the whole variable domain NAGVMQNPRHLVRRRGQEARLRCSPMKGHSHVYWYRQLPEEGLKFMVYLQKENIIDESGMPKERFSAEFPKEGPSILRIQQVVRGDSAAYFCASSPRDGSSYNEQFFGPGTRLTVL.

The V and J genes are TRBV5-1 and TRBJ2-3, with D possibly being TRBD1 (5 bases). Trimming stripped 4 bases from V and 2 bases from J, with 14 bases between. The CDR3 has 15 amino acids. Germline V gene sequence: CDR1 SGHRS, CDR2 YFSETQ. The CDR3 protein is CASSVGLGPTDTQYF. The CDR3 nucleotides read TGCGCCAGCAGCGTGGGCTTGGGGCCCACAGATACGCAGTATTTT.

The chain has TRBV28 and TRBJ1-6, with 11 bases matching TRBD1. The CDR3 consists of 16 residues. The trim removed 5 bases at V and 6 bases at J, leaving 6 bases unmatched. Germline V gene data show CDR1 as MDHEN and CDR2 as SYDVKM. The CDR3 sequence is CASSTWTGGLNSPLHF. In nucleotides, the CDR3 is TGTGCCAGCAGTACCTGGACAGGGGGCCTTAATTCACCCCTCCACTTT.

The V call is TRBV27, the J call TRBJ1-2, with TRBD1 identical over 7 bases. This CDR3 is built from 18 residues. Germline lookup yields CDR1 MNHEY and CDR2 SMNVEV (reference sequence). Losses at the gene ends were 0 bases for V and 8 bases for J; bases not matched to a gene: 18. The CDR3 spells CASSLSNRGSGFRLGYTF. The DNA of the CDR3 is TGTGCCAGCAGTTTATCCAACAGGGGCAGCGGTTTCAGGCTGGGCTACACCTTC.

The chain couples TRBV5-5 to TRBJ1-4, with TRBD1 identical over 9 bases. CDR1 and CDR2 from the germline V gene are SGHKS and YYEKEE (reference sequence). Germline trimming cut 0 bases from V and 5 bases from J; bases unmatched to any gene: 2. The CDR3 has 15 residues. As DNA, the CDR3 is TGTGCCAGCAGCTTGGAGGGGACAGGGAATGAAAAACTGTTTTTT. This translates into CASSLEGTGNEKLFF. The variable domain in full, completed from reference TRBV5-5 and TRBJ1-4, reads DAGVTQSPTHLIKTRGQQVTLRCSPISGHKSVSWYQQVLGQGPQFIFQYYEKEERGRGNFPDRFSARQFPNYSSELNVNALLLGDSALYLCASSLEGTGNEKLFFGSGTQLSVL.

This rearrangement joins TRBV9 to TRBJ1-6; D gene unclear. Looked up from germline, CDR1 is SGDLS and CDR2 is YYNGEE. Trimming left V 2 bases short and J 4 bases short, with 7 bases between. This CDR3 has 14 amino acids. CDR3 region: CASSVGSYNSPLHF. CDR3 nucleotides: TGTGCCAGCAGCGTGGGCTCATATAATTCACCCCTCCACTTT.

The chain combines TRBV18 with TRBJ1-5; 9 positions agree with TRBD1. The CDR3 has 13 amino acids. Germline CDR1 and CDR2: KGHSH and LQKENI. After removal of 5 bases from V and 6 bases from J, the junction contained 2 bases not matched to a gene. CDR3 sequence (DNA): TGTGCCAGCTCAACGGACAGGGGTCAGCCCCAGCATTTT. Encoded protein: CASSTDRGQPQHF.

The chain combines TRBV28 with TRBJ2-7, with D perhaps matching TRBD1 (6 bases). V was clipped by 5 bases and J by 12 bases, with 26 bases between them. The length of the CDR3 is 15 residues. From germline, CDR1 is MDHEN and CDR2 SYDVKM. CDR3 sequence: CASSLLPPLQGGLYF. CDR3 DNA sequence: TGTGCCAGCAGTCTCCTCCCCCCTCTACAGGGTGGGCTGTACTTC.

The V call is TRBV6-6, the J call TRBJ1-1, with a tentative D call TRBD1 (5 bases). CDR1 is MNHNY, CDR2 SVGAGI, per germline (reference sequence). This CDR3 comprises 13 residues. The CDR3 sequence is CAAAGPIGTEAFF. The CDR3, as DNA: TGTGCAGCAGCGGGGCCAATAGGCACTGAAGCTTTCTTT.

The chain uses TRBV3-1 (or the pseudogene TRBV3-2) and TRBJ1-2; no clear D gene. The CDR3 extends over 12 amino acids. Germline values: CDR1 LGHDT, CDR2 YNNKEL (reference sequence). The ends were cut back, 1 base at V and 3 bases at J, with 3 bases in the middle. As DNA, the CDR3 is TGTGCCAGCAGCCAAGTAGACTATGGCTACACCTTC. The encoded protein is CASSQVDYGYTF.

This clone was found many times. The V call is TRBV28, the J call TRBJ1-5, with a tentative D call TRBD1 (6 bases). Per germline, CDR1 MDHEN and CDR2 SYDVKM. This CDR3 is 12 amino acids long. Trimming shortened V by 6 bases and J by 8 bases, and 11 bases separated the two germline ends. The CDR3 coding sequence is TGTGCCAGCAGAGTCAGGGGAAAGCCCCAGCATTTT. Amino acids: CASRVRGKPQHF.

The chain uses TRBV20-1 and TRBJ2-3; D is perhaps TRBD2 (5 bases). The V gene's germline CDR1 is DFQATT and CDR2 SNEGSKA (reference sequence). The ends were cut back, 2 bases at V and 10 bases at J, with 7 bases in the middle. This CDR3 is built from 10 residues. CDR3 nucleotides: TGCAGTGCTAGAAGCGGCTCGCAGTATTTT. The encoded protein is CSARSGSQYF.